This TCR beta chain originates from a study of circulating tumor DNA in untreated peripheral T-cell lymphoma. A note on this clone: Antigen specificity is unknown.

The CDR3 is 15 residues long. V gave up 0 bases and J gave up 4 bases, with 13 bases separating them. Germline V gene sequence: CDR1 SGDLS, CDR2 YYNGEE. Overall study findings and caveats: Baseline tissues yielded approximately 82% and baseline serum roughly 61% tumor-specific clonotype detection.

TCRdb keeps only in-frame clones here, not all; method: immunoSEQ multiplex PCR. Of roughly 8,600 clones listed, nearly 85% are singletons. This sequence originates from a human donor with peripheral T-cell lymphoma. J is TRBJ1-2 and V is TRBV9, with D unclear. The sequenced material came from tumor tissue. The CDR3 loop reads CASSVETAPGYGYTF. The CDR3 nucleotides are TGTGCCAGCAGCGTAGAAACAGCCCCCGGCTATGGCTACACCTTC.